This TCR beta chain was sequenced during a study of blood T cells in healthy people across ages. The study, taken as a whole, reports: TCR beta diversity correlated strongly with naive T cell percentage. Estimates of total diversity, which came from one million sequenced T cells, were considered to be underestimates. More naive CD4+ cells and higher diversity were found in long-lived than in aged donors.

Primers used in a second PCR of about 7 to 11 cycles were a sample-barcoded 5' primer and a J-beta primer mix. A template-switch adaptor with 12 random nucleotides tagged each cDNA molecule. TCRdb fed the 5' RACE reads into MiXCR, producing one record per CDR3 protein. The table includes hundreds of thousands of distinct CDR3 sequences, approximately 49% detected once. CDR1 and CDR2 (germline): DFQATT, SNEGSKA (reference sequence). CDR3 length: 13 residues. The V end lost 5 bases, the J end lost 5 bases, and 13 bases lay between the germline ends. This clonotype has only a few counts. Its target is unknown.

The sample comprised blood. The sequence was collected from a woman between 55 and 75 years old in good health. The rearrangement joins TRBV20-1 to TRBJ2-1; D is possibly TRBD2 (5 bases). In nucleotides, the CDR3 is TGCAGTGCTGTCTTGAGCGGCCACAATGAGCAGTTCTTC. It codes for CSAVLSGHNEQFF.